This T cell receptor beta chain derives from a study of early T cells in non-severe SARS-CoV-2 infection. Study-wide context: Whole-blood bulk RNA, unsorted, was sequenced, and chains were unpaired.

Individual cDNA molecules were tagged with unique molecular identifiers. One entry per CDR3 protein, called by TCRdb with MiXCR from the 5' RACE reads. The sample carries around 26,000 distinct CDR3 sequences, around 4.5% recorded once. General study findings and limits: VDJdb-based matching was biased toward anti-spike CD8 responses and missed private and CD4 specificities.

The V gene end was trimmed by 8 bases and the J gene end by 7 bases; junction bases not matched to a gene: 12. The CDR3 consists of 15 residues. The germline CDR1 and CDR2 sequences are SNHLY and FYNNEI. This clonotype was observed at least ten times. Its antigen is still unknown. This chain links TRBV2 with TRBJ2-1; 9 bases are shared with TRBD2. Sequencing was carried out using whole blood. This TCR was recovered from an adult who was a healthcare worker with PCR-confirmed SARS-CoV-2 infection or an uninfected control (not recorded which). The DNA of the CDR3 is TGTGCCAGCGCCGTCGGTGCGGGGGGGCCGAATGAGCAGTTCTTC. This gives the protein CASAVGAGGPNEQFF.